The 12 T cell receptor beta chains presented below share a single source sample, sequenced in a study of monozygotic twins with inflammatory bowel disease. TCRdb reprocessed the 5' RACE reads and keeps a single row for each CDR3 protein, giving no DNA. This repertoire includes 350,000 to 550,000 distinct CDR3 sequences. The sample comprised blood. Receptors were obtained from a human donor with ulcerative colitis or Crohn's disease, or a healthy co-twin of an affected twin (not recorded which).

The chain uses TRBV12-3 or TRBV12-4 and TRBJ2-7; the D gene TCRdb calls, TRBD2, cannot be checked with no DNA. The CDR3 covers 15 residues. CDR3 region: CASSYTSGRYYEQYF.

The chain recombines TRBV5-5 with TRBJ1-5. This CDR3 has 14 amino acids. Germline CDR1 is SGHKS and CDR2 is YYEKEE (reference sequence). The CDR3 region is CASSTEWPNQPQHF. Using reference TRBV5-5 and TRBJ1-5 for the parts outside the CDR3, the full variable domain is DAGVTQSPTHLIKTRGQQVTLRCSPISGHKSVSWYQQVLGQGPQFIFQYYEKEERGRGNFPDRFSARQFPNYSSELNVNALLLGDSALYLCASSTEWPNQPQHFGDGTRLSIL.

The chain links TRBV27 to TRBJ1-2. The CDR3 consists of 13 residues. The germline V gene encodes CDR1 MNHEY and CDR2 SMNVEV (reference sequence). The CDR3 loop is CASSLVTGYGYTF.

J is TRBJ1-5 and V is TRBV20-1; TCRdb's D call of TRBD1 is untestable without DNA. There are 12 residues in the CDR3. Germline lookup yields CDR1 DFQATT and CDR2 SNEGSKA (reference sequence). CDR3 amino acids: CSAPQGDQPQHF.

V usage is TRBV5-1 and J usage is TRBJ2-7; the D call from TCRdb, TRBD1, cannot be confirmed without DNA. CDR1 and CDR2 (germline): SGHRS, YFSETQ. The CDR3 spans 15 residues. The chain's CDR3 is CASSLVGQGAYEQYF.

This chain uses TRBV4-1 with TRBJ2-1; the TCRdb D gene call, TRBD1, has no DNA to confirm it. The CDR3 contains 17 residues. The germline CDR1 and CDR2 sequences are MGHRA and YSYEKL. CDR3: CASSQAQGISSYNEQFF.

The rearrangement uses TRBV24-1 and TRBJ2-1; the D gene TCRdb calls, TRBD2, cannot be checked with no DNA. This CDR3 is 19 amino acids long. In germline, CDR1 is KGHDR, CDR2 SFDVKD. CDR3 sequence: CATSDAPTSGRAEYNEQFF.

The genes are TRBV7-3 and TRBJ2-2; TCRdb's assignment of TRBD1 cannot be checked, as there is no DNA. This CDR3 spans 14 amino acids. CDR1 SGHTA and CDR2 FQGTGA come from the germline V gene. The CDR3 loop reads CASSQQGITGELFF.

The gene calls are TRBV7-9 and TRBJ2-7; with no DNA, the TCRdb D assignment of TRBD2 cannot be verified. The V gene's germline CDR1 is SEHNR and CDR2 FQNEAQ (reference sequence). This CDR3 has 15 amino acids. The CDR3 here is CASSSSRAGNYEQYF.

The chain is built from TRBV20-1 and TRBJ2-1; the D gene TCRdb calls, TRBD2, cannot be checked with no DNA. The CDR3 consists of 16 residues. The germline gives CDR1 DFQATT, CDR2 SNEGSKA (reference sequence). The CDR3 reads CSARDIAGALSVEQFF.

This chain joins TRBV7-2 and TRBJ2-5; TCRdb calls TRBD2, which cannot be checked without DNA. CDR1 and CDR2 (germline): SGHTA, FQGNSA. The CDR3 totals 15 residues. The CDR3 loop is CASSLAGGSGETQYF.

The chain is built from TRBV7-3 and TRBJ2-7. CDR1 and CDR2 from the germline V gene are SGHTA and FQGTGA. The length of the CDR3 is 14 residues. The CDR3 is CASSKMPGLYEQYF.